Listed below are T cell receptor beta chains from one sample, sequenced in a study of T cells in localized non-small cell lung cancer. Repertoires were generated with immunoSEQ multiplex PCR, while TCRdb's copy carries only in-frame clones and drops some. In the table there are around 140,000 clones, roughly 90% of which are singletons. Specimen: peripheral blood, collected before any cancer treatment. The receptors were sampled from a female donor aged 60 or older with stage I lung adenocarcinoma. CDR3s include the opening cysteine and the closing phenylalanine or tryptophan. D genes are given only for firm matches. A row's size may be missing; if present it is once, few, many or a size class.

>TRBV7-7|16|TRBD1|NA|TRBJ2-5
TGTGCCAGCAGCTTTTCTTGGACAGGGGGATTGGAGACCCAGTACTTC
CASSFSWTGGLETQYF
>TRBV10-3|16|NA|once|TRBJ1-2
TGTGCCATCAGTGAGTCCAGTTTGGACAGTAACTATGGCTACACCTTC
CAISESSLDSNYGYTF
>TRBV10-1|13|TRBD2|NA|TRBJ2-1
TGCGCCAGCAGTGCTAGCGGGAGCTATGAGCAGTTCTTC
CASSASGSYEQFF
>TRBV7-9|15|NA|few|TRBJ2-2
TGTGCCAGCAGCCCCGGGGGGCTAGCGGCCGGGGAGCTGTTTTTT
CASSPGGLAAGELFF
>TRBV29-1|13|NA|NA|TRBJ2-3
TGCAGCTCCACCGGGCAGGGCACAGATACGCAGTATTTT
CSSTGQGTDTQYF
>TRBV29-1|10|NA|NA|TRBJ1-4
TGCAGCGGAGGGGATGAAAAACTGTTTTTT
CSGGDEKLFF
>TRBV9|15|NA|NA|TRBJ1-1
TGTGCCAGCAGCGTAGCGGGGGTGGGAGACACTGAAGCTTTCTTT
CASSVAGVGDTEAFF
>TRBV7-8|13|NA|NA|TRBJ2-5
TGTGCCAGCAGCGCGGACAGCCAAGAGACCCAGTACTTC
CASSADSQETQYF
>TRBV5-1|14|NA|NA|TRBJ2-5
TGCGCCAGCAGCCCAAGCGGAACCCAAGAGACCCAGTACTTC
CASSPSGTQETQYF
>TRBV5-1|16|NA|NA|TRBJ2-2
TGCGCCAGCAGCTTGAGACCCACAGACGGGACCGGGGAGCTGTTTTTT
CASSLRPTDGTGELFF
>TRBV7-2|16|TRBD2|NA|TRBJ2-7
TGTGCCAGCAGCTTAAGTAGCGGGCAAGGGTCCTACGAGCAGTACTTC
CASSLSSGQGSYEQYF
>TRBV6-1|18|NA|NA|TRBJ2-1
TGTGCCAGCAGTGGGGCGTTTTCCGGGACATCTTACAATGTTGAGCAGTTCTTC
CASSGAFSGTSYNVEQFF
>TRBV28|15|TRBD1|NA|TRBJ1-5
TGTGCCAGCAGCTACAGGGGGACTAGCAATCAGCCCCAGCATTTT
CASSYRGTSNQPQHF
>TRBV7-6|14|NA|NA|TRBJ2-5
TGTGCCAGCAGCTTAGAGGGGGGCAAAGAGACCCAGTACTTC
CASSLEGGKETQYF
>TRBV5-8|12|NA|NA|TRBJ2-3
TGTGCCAGCAGGTTACAGGGAGATACGCAGTATTTT
CASRLQGDTQYF
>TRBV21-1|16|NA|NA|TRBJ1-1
TGTGCCAGCAGCAAACTATCAGGGCAGATGAACACTGAAGCTTTCTTT
CASSKLSGQMNTEAFF
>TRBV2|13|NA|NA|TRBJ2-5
TGTGCCAGCAGACACGCTGGGGAGGAGACCCAGTACTTC
CASRHAGEETQYF
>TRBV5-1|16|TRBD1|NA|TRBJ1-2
TGCGCCAGCAGCTCAAACCCGGGACGGACAGGGTATGGCTACACCTTC
CASSSNPGRTGYGYTF
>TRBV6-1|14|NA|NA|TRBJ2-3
TGTGCCAGCAGTGTCAACTCTGGCACAGATACGCAGTATTTT
CASSVNSGTDTQYF
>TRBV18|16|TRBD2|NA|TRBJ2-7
TGTGCCAGCTCACCGATTACTAGCGGGGCCCCCTACGAGCAGTACTTC
CASSPITSGAPYEQYF
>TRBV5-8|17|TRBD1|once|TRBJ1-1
TGTGCCAGCAGCTTCCCTCTTCGGGGGACAGGGGCGACTGAAGCTTTCTTT
CASSFPLRGTGATEAFF
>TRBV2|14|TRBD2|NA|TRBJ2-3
TGTGCCAGCAGGGCTAGCGGGACGGCAGATACGCAGTATTTT
CASRASGTADTQYF
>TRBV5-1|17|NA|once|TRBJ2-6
TGCGCCAGCACCTACGGCGGTTTGGTCTCTGGGGCCAACGTCCTGACTTTC
CASTYGGLVSGANVLTF
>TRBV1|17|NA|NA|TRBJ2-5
TGCACCAGCAGCCAAGCCCAACCTAATGGGATCCAAGAGACCCAGTACTTC
CTSSQAQPNGIQETQYF
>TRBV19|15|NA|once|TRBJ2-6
TGTGCCAGTAGTATAGAAGGCTCTGGGGCCAACGTCCTGACTTTC
CASSIEGSGANVLTF
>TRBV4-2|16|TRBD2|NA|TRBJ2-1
TGTGCCAGCAGCCAAGAACCAGCGGGAATAGGAAATGAGCAGTTCTTC
CASSQEPAGIGNEQFF
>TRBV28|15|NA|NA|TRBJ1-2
TGTGCCAGCAGGGATCTAGGGGGAGGGGGCTATGGCTACACCTTC
CASRDLGGGGYGYTF
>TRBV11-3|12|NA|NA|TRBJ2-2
TGTGCCAGCAGCTCTAGGGGAGGGGAGCTGTTTTTT
CASSSRGGELFF
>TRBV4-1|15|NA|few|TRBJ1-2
TGCGCCAGCAGTCCAGGCATGGAGGGCGGCTATGGCTACACCTTC
CASSPGMEGGYGYTF
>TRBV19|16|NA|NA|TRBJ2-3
TGTGCCAGTAGAACCCACAGCGTCGCTAGCACAGATACGCAGTATTTT
CASRTHSVASTDTQYF
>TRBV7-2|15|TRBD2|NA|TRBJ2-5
TGTGCCAGCAGCTTTCCCCTAGCGGGGGGAGAGACCCAGTACTTC
CASSFPLAGGETQYF
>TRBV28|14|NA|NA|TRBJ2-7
TGTGCCAGCACCCTTGGGGGTCAGTCCTACGAGCAGTACTTC
CASTLGGQSYEQYF
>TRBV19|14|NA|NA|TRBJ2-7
TGTGCCAGTAGTATGAAAAGCGGAACCTACGAGCAGTACTTC
CASSMKSGTYEQYF
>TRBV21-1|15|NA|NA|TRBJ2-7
TGTGCCAGCAGCAAAGCTCCAAACGTCCCCTACGAGCAGTACTTC
CASSKAPNVPYEQYF
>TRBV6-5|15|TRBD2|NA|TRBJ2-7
TGTGCCAGCAGCCCACTAGCGGGAGGCTCCTACGAGCAGTACTTC
CASSPLAGGSYEQYF
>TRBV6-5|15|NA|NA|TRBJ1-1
TGTGCCAGCAGTCGGCCGGGACGGCTGAACACTGAAGCTTTCTTT
CASSRPGRLNTEAFF
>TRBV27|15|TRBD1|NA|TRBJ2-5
TGTGCCAGCAGTTTTCTAACAGGGGGCACGAAGACCCAGTACTTC
CASSFLTGGTKTQYF
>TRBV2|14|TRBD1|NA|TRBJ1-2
TGTGCCAGCAGTGACGGGCAGGGGGGTTATGGCTACACCTTC
CASSDGQGGYGYTF
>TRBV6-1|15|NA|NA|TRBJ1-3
TGTGCCAGCAGTCTCGGCAGCTACTCTGGAAACACCATATATTTT
CASSLGSYSGNTIYF
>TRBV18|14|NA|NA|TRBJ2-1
TGTGCCAGCTCACCCGAGCTCCCGGGGGATGAGCAGTTCTTC
CASSPELPGDEQFF
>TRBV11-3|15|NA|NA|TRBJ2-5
TGTGCCAGCAGCTTCCAGACAGGGGAGGGGGTTACCCAGTACTTC
CASSFQTGEGVTQYF
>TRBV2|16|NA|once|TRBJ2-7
TGTGCCAGCAGTGAGCCCCACAGCACCATTAAGAACGAGCAGTACTTC
CASSEPHSTIKNEQYF
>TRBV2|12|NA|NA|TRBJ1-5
TGTGCCAGCTCGCGAATCAATCAGCCCCAGCATTTT
CASSRINQPQHF
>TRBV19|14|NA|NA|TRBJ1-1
TGTGCCAGTAGTACCAAACAGGCCAGCACTGAAGCTTTCTTT
CASSTKQASTEAFF
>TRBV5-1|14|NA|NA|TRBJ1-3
TGCGCCAGCAGCCCGCCGGGGTATGGAAACACCATATATTTT
CASSPPGYGNTIYF
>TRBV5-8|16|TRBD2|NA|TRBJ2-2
TGTGCCAGCAGCCTTTTAGCGGGAGCGAACACCGGGGAGCTGTTTTTT
CASSLLAGANTGELFF
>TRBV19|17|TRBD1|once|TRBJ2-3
TGTGCCAGTAGTATAGCTGGGACAGGGGGCAGCACAGATACGCAGTATTTT
CASSIAGTGGSTDTQYF
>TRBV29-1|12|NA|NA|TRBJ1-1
TGCAGCGGTCTTTTCGGGAACACTGAAGCTTTCTTT
CSGLFGNTEAFF
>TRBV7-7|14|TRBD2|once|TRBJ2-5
TGTGCTAGCAGCGAATCTAGCGGCAAAGAGACCCAGTACTTC
CASSESSGKETQYF
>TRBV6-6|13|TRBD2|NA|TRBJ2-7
TGTGCCAGTTTTACAGCGGGAGGGTACGAGCAGTACTTC
CASFTAGGYEQYF
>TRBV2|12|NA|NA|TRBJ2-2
TGTGCCAGCAGCCAAGTTACCGGGGAGCTGTTTTTT
CASSQVTGELFF
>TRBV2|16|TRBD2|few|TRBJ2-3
TGTGCCAGCAGTGAAGGGGGACTAGCGGGATCAACTGCGCAGTATTTT
CASSEGGLAGSTAQYF
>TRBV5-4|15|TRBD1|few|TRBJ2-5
TGTGCCAGCAGCAAGCGACAGGGGACGCAAGAGACCCAGTACTTC
CASSKRQGTQETQYF
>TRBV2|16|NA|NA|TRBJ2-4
TGTGCCAGCAGTGAGTCGCCAGGCAGCCATGGAAACATTCAGTACTTC
CASSESPGSHGNIQYF
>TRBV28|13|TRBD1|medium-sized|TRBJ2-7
TGTGCCAGCAGTTTGTCAGGGGGCTACGAGCAGTACTTC
CASSLSGGYEQYF
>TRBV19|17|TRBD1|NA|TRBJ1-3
TGTGCCAGTAGTAGACGCAGGGGGCAACCCTCTGGAAACACCATATATTTT
CASSRRRGQPSGNTIYF